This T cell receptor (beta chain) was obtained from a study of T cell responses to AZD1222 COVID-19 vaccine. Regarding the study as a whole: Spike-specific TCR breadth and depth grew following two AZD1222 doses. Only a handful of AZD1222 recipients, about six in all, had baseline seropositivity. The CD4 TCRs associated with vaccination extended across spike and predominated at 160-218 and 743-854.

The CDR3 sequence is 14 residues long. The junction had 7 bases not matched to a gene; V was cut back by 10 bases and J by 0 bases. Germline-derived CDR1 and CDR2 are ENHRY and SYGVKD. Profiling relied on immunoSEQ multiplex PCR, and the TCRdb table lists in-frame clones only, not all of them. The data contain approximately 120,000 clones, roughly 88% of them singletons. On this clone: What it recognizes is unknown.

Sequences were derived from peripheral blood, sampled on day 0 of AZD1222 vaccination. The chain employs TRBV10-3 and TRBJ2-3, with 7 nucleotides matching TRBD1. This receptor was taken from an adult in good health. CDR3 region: CATTTGRSTDTQYF. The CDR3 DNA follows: TGTGCCACCACGACAGGGAGAAGCACAGATACGCAGTATTTT.